Below are 12 T cell receptor beta chains sequenced from a single sample in a study of PD-L1 blockade in urothelial cancer (TCRdb year 2017). This specimen's time point label, interpreted: pretreatment peripheral blood. The library was produced with the immunoSEQ multiplex PCR assay. The immuneACCESS repertoire file appears here via TCRdb, limited to in-frame rearrangements. These files lack a portion of the clones; in checked studies, under half of the deficit traces to unresolved V genes, and the cause of the others is not known. The sample table shows 130,000 or so clones, and about 81% are seen once. The ten largest account for under 3.5% of the sample. Sequences were derived from PBMCs, sampled around atezolizumab (anti-PD-L1) treatment. The receptors stem from a man between 45 and 60 years old with urothelial cancer.

CDR3 in amino acids: CSASEAGGYTF. DNA of the CDR3: TGCAGTGCTAGTGAAGCGGGCGGCTACACCTTC. This chain joins TRBV20-1 and TRBJ1-2; D unclear. The V gene lost 3 bases and the J gene lost 8 bases, with 10 bases spanning the gap. The V gene's germline CDR1 is DFQATT and CDR2 SNEGSKA (reference sequence). CDR3 length: 11 amino acids.

The chain links TRBV18 to TRBJ2-5; 11 positions agree with TRBD2. This CDR3 contains 17 residues. Germline CDR1 and CDR2: KGHSH and LQKENI. With V trimmed by 2 bases and J by 7 bases, 12 bases remained unmatched. CDR3 sequence: CASSPAGVAGGVATQYF. The DNA for the CDR3 is TGTGCCAGCTCACCAGCCGGGGTAGCGGGAGGGGTGGCGACCCAGTACTTC.

The chain employs TRBV27 and TRBJ1-2; D uncertain. Germline-derived CDR1 and CDR2 are MNHEY and SMNVEV (reference sequence). The CDR3 is made up of 13 amino acids. V dropped 5 bases and J dropped 8 bases, with 15 bases sitting between them. The CDR3 loop is CASSVTVTGGYTF. The CDR3 DNA sequence: TGTGCCAGCAGTGTTACGGTTACGGGAGGCTACACCTTC.

The CDR3 nucleotides are TGTGCCAGCAGTGTAGGGAGGGGCACCGGGGAGCTGTTTTTT. This codes for CASSVGRGTGELFF. The rearrangement links TRBV6-1 to TRBJ2-2; 7 bases align to TRBD2. CDR3 length: 14 residues. Germline V gives CDR1 MNHNS, CDR2 SASEGT. Trimming cost V 4 bases and J 4 bases; bases outside gene matches: 3.

This clone has only one observation. This chain connects TRBV15 to TRBJ2-1, with 9 nucleotides matching TRBD2. The length of the CDR3 is 15 residues. The junction had 6 bases not matched to a gene; V was cut back by 5 bases and J by 4 bases. Germline assignment: CDR1 LNHNV and CDR2 YYDKDF (reference sequence). The CDR3 is CATSPGLAPYNEQFF. The CDR3 DNA reads TGTGCCACCAGCCCCGGACTAGCGCCATACAATGAGCAGTTCTTC.

The chain employs TRBV18 and TRBJ1-5; TRBD1 agrees at 7 bases. J was trimmed by 2 bases and V by 4 bases; bases with no gene match: 2. CDR3 size: 14 residues. Per germline, CDR1 KGHSH and CDR2 LQKENI. DNA of the CDR3: TGTGCCAGCTCACTCGGACAGGGCAATCAGCCCCAGCATTTT. It specifies CASSLGQGNQPQHF.

The chain joins TRBV5-8 to TRBJ2-1, with 10 bases fitting TRBD2. CDR3 length equals 18 residues. The V gene end was trimmed by 4 bases and the J gene end by 5 bases; junction bases not matched to a gene: 15. Germline-derived CDR1 and CDR2 are SGHTS and YDEGEE. In DNA, the CDR3 is TGTGCCAGCAGCCCCCGGGCTAGCGGGGGAAACGCCCACAATGAGCAGTTCTTC. It codes for CASSPRASGGNAHNEQFF.

CDR3 residues: CASSPGTRLYEQYF. The CDR3, as DNA: TGCGCCAGCAGCCCAGGGACTCGTTTATACGAGCAGTACTTC. The J gene is TRBJ2-7, the V gene TRBV5-1, with D possibly TRBD2 on 6 matching bases. CDR3 length: 14 amino acids. The germline gives CDR1 SGHRS, CDR2 YFSETQ. V lost 4 bases and J 4 bases, leaving 15 bases between the germline ends.

This chain joins TRBV6-5 and TRBJ2-1; D is unclear. Trimming stripped 5 bases from V and 7 bases from J, with 6 bases between. The V gene's germline CDR1 is MNHEY and CDR2 SVGAGI. This CDR3 is 11 amino acids long. CDR3: CASSEQNEQFF. CDR3 DNA: TGTGCCAGCAGTGAACAAAATGAGCAGTTCTTC.

The chain is built from TRBV11-1 and TRBJ2-1, with D maybe TRBD1 (6 bases). The CDR3 extends over 13 amino acids. CDR1 is SGHAT, CDR2 FQDESV, per germline (reference sequence). V lost 5 bases and J 5 bases, leaving 10 bases between the germline ends. DNA for the CDR3: TGTGCCAGCAGCGCAAGACAGGACAATGAGCAGTTCTTC. Translation gives CASSARQDNEQFF.

The chain couples TRBV20-1 to TRBJ1-1; D may be TRBD1 (6 bases). The CDR3 spans 11 residues. Germline CDR1 reads DFQATT; CDR2 reads SNEGSKA (reference sequence). This chain's CDR3 is CKPTGNTEAFF. CDR3 DNA sequence: TGCAAACCGACAGGGAACACTGAAGCTTTCTTT.

The chain couples TRBV9 to TRBJ1-1; 7 bases align to TRBD1. J lost 4 bases, V lost 7 bases, and 13 bases had no gene match. Germline V lookup: CDR1 SGDLS, CDR2 YYNGEE. There are 15 residues in the CDR3. DNA of the CDR3: TGTGCCAGCGGGCCCGATCAATACAGGGGCACTGAAGCTTTCTTT. It translates to CASGPDQYRGTEAFF.